A selection of T cell receptor beta chains follows, all from one sample in a study of blood T cell repertoires in COVID-19. Profiling relied on immunoSEQ multiplex PCR, and the TCRdb table lists in-frame clones only, not all of them. The sample records some 250,000 clones, roughly 82% being singletons. The sample taken for sequencing was peripheral blood. The receptors shown here come from a man aged 80 or over with acute or convalescent COVID-19. Each CDR3 is given with its conserved first and last residue. Fields, in order: D gene, V gene, J gene, CDR3 protein, CDR3 DNA. A D gene is named only where the DNA matches it firmly.

TRBD2,TRBV5-1,TRBJ2-1,CASTAAGGTREQFF,TGCGCCAGCACGGCGGCGGGAGGAACCCGTGAGCAGTTCTTC
TRBD2,TRBV3-1/TRBV3-2,TRBJ2-2,CASTSYRPGLAGPGELFF,TGTGCCAGCACCTCCTACCGACCGGGACTAGCGGGGCCCGGGGAGCTGTTTTTT
NA,TRBV28,TRBJ2-2,CASSLRSFANTGELFF,TGTGCCAGCAGTTTACGGTCCTTCGCGAACACCGGGGAGCTGTTTTTT
NA,TRBV15,TRBJ1-2,CATSRVGDTENYGYTF,TGTGCCACCAGCAGAGTGGGGGACACCGAAAACTATGGCTACACCTTC
TRBD1,TRBV7-6,TRBJ2-7,CASSLAPGGQGPYEQYF,TGTGCCAGCAGCTTAGCCCCCGGGGGACAGGGGCCCTACGAGCAGTACTTC
NA,TRBV12-3/TRBV12-4,TRBJ1-5,CASSFAGNQPQHF,TGTGCCAGCAGTTTTGCAGGCAATCAGCCCCAGCATTTT
TRBD2,TRBV5-6,TRBJ2-3,CASSFGGGLTDTQYF,TGTGCCAGCAGCTTCGGCGGGGGACTCACAGATACGCAGTATTTT
NA,TRBV6-4,TRBJ2-1,CASSPQAGSYNEQFF,TGTGCCAGCAGTCCTCAGGCGGGGTCCTACAATGAGCAGTTCTTC
NA,TRBV13,TRBJ2-1,CASSLVLGDNNEQFF,TGTGCCAGCAGCTTAGTTTTAGGGGATAACAATGAGCAGTTCTTC
TRBD1,TRBV28,TRBJ1-2,CASSLGQGQSYGYTF,TGTGCCAGCAGTTTAGGACAGGGGCAGTCCTATGGCTACACCTTC
NA,TRBV5-1,TRBJ1-1,CASSQDRNTEAFF,TGCGCCAGCAGTCAAGACAGGAACACTGAAGCTTTCTTT
NA,TRBV5-1,TRBJ1-1,CASSLTGTGNTEAFF,TGCGCCAGCAGCTTGACAGGGACGGGAAACACTGAAGCTTTCTTT